These 21 T cell receptor beta chains were all obtained from the same sample, sequenced in a study of blood T cell repertoires in COVID-19. This table comes from immunoSEQ multiplex PCR, and its TCRdb copy is limited to in-frame clones, with some not included. The table shows around 300,000 clones, with 75% to 90% occurring only once. The sequenced sample consisted of peripheral blood. Receptor source: a woman aged 25 to 39 with active or convalescent COVID-19.

This clone was detected a few times. The V and J genes are TRBV27 and TRBJ1-5; possible D gene TRBD1, 6 bases. CDR1 is MNHEY, CDR2 SMNVEV, per germline (reference sequence). The CDR3 is made up of 14 amino acids. The V end lost 5 bases, the J end lost 7 bases, and 15 bases lay between the germline ends. The DNA of the CDR3 is TGTGCCAGCAGTCCACAGGGCGCCCGGCAGCCCCAGCATTTT. Translation: CASSPQGARQPQHF.

The genes are TRBV15 and TRBJ2-3; possibly TRBD2 for D (5 bases). CDR3 size: 17 residues. Trimming removed 5 bases at V and 3 bases at J, with 21 bases between. Germline CDR1 and CDR2: LNHNV and YYDKDF (reference sequence). As DNA, the CDR3 is TGTGCCACCAGCTCTCCCGGGTTGGGGAGACGAACAGATACGCAGTATTTT. It translates to CATSSPGLGRRTDTQYF.

This clone showed up just a few times. The chain couples TRBV5-6 to TRBJ1-1; possibly TRBD1 for D (6 bases). This CDR3 contains 15 residues. V was pared by 4 bases and J by 0 bases, with 13 bases between. Germline V gene lookup returns CDR1 SGHDT and CDR2 YYEEEE. CDR3 in DNA: TGTGCCAGCAGCCAGGGACACCTAATGAACACTGAAGCTTTCTTT. It specifies CASSQGHLMNTEAFF.

The chain combines TRBV7-3 with TRBJ1-1, with D unclear. Germline lookup yields CDR1 SGHTA and CDR2 FQGTGA. The V gene lost 5 bases and the J gene lost 0 bases, with 7 bases spanning the gap. There are 13 residues in the CDR3. The CDR3 loop is CASSGSMNTEAFF. In nucleotides, the CDR3 is TGTGCCAGCAGCGGTAGTATGAACACTGAAGCTTTCTTT.

This chain joins TRBV11-2 and TRBJ2-2, with D possibly being TRBD2 (5 bases). Trimming cost V 7 bases and J 2 bases, with 17 bases left between them. The CDR3 length is 16 residues. Per the germline V gene, CDR1 is SGHAT and CDR2 is FQNNGV. The CDR3 DNA follows: TGTGCCAGCAACTTCGACACGGGGTACAACACCGGGGAGCTGTTTTTT. The encoded protein is CASNFDTGYNTGELFF.

With regard to this clone: Other DNA sequences from this sample encode an identical CDR3 as well. This chain uses TRBV7-9 with TRBJ2-3; 9 bases line up with TRBD1. This CDR3 is 14 amino acids long. CDR1 is SEHNR, CDR2 FQNEAQ, per germline (reference sequence). V trimming: 7 bases; J trimming: 0 bases; junction bases outside the gene matches: 2. Written as DNA, the CDR3 is TGTGCCAGCACCGGGACAGGGAGCACAGATACGCAGTATTTT. Residues: CASTGTGSTDTQYF.

The chain uses TRBV19 and TRBJ1-4; 7 bases are a match to TRBD1. The ends lost 4 bases at V and 5 bases at J; junction bases unmatched: 10. The CDR3 contains 16 residues. Germline CDR1 and CDR2: LNHDA and SQIVND (reference sequence). The DNA for the CDR3 is TGTGCCAGTAGTACCGCTCGACAGGGTTTCAATGAAAAACTGTTTTTT. It translates to CASSTARQGFNEKLFF.

The rearrangement joins TRBV3-1 (or the pseudogene TRBV3-2) to TRBJ1-1; D not certain. V dropped 0 bases and J dropped 7 bases, with 12 bases sitting between them. The germline V gene has CDR1 LGHDT and CDR2 YNNKEL (reference sequence). The CDR3 length is 14 residues. The CDR3 DNA follows: TGTGCCAGCAGCCAAGATCGGAGTTTTGGTGAAGCTTTCTTT. Encoded protein: CASSQDRSFGEAFF.

The chain recombines TRBV20-1 with TRBJ1-2; maybe TRBD1 (5 bases). CDR1 is DFQATT, CDR2 SNEGSKA, per germline (reference sequence). The CDR3 covers 16 residues. Trimming shortened V by 3 bases and J by 4 bases, and 21 bases separated the two germline ends. CDR3 DNA sequence: TGCAGTGCTAGTTCGCTGGGGCAGAGCTCACTCTATGGCTACACCTTC. This codes for CSASSLGQSSLYGYTF.

This chain joins TRBV5-1 and TRBJ2-3; 7 bases fit TRBD2. The CDR3 length is 15 residues. Germline V gene sequence: CDR1 SGHRS, CDR2 YFSETQ. V lost 4 bases to trimming and J lost 2 bases; unmatched junction nucleotides: 7. The CDR3: CASSLTGLPTDTQYF. As DNA, the CDR3 is TGCGCCAGCAGCCTCACGGGACTACCCACAGATACGCAGTATTTT.

J is TRBJ2-7 and V is TRBV18; 8 bases align to TRBD2. With 6 bases clipped from V and 1 base from J, the junction kept 8 bases outside the gene matches. The CDR3 extends over 15 amino acids. From germline, CDR1 is KGHSH and CDR2 LQKENI. The CDR3 here is CASSRGGDVSYEQYF. The CDR3 nucleotides are TGTGCCAGCTCTCGGGGGGGGGACGTTTCCTACGAGCAGTACTTC. Full variable domain (remainder filled in from reference TRBV18 and TRBJ2-7): NAGVMQNPRHLVRRRGQEARLRCSPMKGHSHVYWYRQLPEEGLKFMVYLQKENIIDESGMPKERFSAEFPKEGPSILRIQQVVRGDSAAYFCASSRGGDVSYEQYFGPGTRLTVT.

This clone was found once. The chain employs TRBV30 and TRBJ1-1, with D unresolved. The CDR3 has 13 residues. Germline loops: CDR1 GTSNPN, CDR2 SVGIG (reference sequence). Trimming took off 3 bases at V and 4 bases at J, with 12 bases between the two ends. The CDR3 protein is CAWRREVFTEAFF. CDR3 nucleotides: TGTGCCTGGAGGAGGGAGGTATTCACTGAAGCTTTCTTT.

This clone was seen a few times. The chain couples TRBV10-1 to TRBJ2-3; TRBD2 agrees at 14 bases. Germline CDR1 WNHNN, CDR2 SYGVQD (reference sequence). Trimming cost V 5 bases and J 0 bases; bases outside gene matches: 10. This CDR3 region has 19 residues. CDR3 protein: CASSRQGLAGDLSTDTQYF. For the CDR3, the DNA is TGCGCCAGCAGTCGTCAGGGACTAGCGGGGGACCTTAGCACAGATACGCAGTATTTT.

V is TRBV24-1 and J is TRBJ2-1, with D tentatively TRBD2 (6 bases). V gave up 10 bases and J gave up 3 bases, with 12 bases separating them. The CDR3 consists of 13 residues. Germline V gene lookup returns CDR1 KGHDR and CDR2 SFDVKD. CDR3 in amino acids: CATGGSGYNEQFF. The CDR3 DNA reads TGTGCCACTGGGGGGAGCGGCTACAATGAGCAGTTCTTC.

The CDR3 sequence is CASSPLTGELFF. The CDR3 DNA is TGTGCCAGCAGTCCGTTGACCGGGGAGCTGTTTTTT. The genes are TRBV27 and TRBJ2-2; D is ambiguous. V lost 5 bases and J lost 5, with 6 bases in between. This CDR3 contains 12 residues. Looked up from germline, CDR1 is MNHEY and CDR2 is SMNVEV (reference sequence).

The chain recombines TRBV6-2 or TRBV6-3 with TRBJ2-7; the match to TRBD2 covers 8 bases. Germline V CDR1 and CDR2: MNHEY, SVGEGT. V shed 5 bases, J shed 5 bases, and the junction held 8 bases outside the gene matches. CDR3 length equals 14 residues. The CDR3 protein is CASSRRGVVHEQYF. CDR3 in DNA: TGTGCCAGCAGTAGGCGGGGGGTAGTCCACGAGCAGTACTTC.

The sample holds a few counts of this clone. The chain employs TRBV6-1 and TRBJ1-5, with 7 bases lining up with TRBD1. CDR3 size: 14 residues. The V segment lost 2 bases and the J segment 9 bases; nucleotides outside the gene matches: 7. Germline loops: CDR1 MNHNS, CDR2 SASEGT. The CDR3 loop reads CASSELGQYGPQHF. CDR3 coding DNA: TGTGCCAGCAGTGAATTGGGACAGTACGGGCCCCAGCATTTT.

The chain joins TRBV6-4 to TRBJ2-1, with 8 bases matching TRBD2. Germline CDR1 reads MRHNA; CDR2 reads SNTAGT. The CDR3 consists of 13 residues. The V gene end was trimmed by 6 bases and the J gene end by 9 bases; junction bases not matched to a gene: 7. CDR3 sequence: CASSLRGGFEQFF. CDR3 sequence (DNA): TGTGCCAGCAGCCTCCGGGGGGGCTTTGAGCAGTTCTTC.

This chain joins TRBV14 and TRBJ1-6; D gene unclear. Germline CDR1 and CDR2: SGHDN and FVKESK. This CDR3 has 14 amino acids. Trimming shortened V by 4 bases and J by 7 bases, and 11 bases separated the two germline ends. CDR3 DNA sequence: TGTGCCAGCAGCCCCGCGGGGTCGAATTCACCCCTCCACTTT. Its protein product is CASSPAGSNSPLHF.

This chain connects TRBV6-5 to TRBJ1-1, with D tentatively TRBD1 (6 bases). This CDR3 comprises 14 residues. Trimming stripped 8 bases from V and 10 bases from J, with 23 bases between. Looked up from germline, CDR1 is MNHEY and CDR2 is SVGAGI. The CDR3 sequence is CASYPQWGRSSAFF. The DNA of the CDR3 is TGTGCCAGCTACCCTCAGTGGGGGCGGAGTTCAGCTTTCTTT.

The V call is TRBV7-9, the J call TRBJ1-1; D not resolved. Germline V gives CDR1 SEHNR, CDR2 FQNEAQ (reference sequence). The length of the CDR3 is 13 residues. Trimming left V 5 bases short and J 10 bases short, with 17 bases between. CDR3 sequence: CASSPAGGRGAFF. CDR3 sequence (DNA): TGTGCCAGCAGCCCGGCGGGCGGGCGGGGAGCTTTCTTT.